This T cell receptor beta chain was obtained from a study of shared clonotypes between healthy human individuals. At the level of the study: Two women and a few men aged 18 to 49 served as donors.

General observations from the study: Naive subsets typically showed greater estimated richness than memory subsets.

Germline trimming cut 6 bases from V and 4 bases from J; bases unmatched to any gene: 10. This CDR3 region has 16 residues. The germline V gene has CDR1 LNHDA and CDR2 SQIVND (reference sequence). Some clones are missing from TCRdb's copy, which holds only in-frame ones; the method was immunoSEQ multiplex PCR. This table has roughly 2.2 million clones, about nine tenths appearing once. A remark on this clone: Its antigen is as yet unknown.

The genes are TRBV19 and TRBJ1-1, with 11 bases that match TRBD1. The sequencing input was naive CD4+ T cells from PBMCs. Subset defined: CD45RA+ positively selected. This TCR was sampled from a man aged 18 to 35 in good health. Some clones in this sample may be carry-over from other donors' samples. CDR3 region: CASSPSHGTGGTEAFF. The CDR3 DNA sequence: TGTGCCAGTAGCCCGAGCCATGGGACAGGGGGCACTGAAGCTTTCTTT.